A single sample gave rise to the 15 T cell receptor beta chains below, sequenced in a study of T cell responses to AZD1222 COVID-19 vaccine. Repertoires were generated with immunoSEQ multiplex PCR, while TCRdb's copy carries only in-frame clones and drops some. The table shows about 150,000 clones, with around nine tenths occurring only once. Specimen: peripheral blood, collected 28 days after the second AZD1222 dose. All receptors come from an adult who received the AZD1222 COVID-19 vaccine.

This chain joins TRBV7-8 and TRBJ2-1; D possibly uses TRBD1 or TRBD2 (5 bases each). The CDR3 totals 15 residues. CDR1 and CDR2 (germline): SGHVS, FQNEAQ. V lost 0 bases to trimming and J lost 12 bases, with 18 bases between them. The CDR3 spells CASSLAGAPGLGQFF. DNA of the CDR3: TGTGCCAGCAGCTTAGCGGGAGCCCCAGGGCTTGGGCAGTTCTTC.

A single count supports this clone. The rearrangement joins TRBV7-9 to TRBJ2-4; 10 bases fit TRBD1. CDR3 length equals 14 residues. The V segment lost 3 bases and the J segment 9 bases; nucleotides outside the gene matches: 5. Germline lookup yields CDR1 SEHNR and CDR2 FQNEAQ (reference sequence). The CDR3 bases are TGTGCCAGCAGCTTGGAGACAGGGGGCGGCATTCAGTACTTC. Its protein is CASSLETGGGIQYF.

The V call is TRBV7-2, the J call TRBJ2-5, with D possibly being TRBD2 (6 bases). Looked up from germline, CDR1 is SGHTA and CDR2 is FQGNSA. Trimming removed 1 base from V and 4 bases from J, with 16 bases in between. This CDR3 contains 16 residues. DNA for the CDR3: TGTGCCAGCAGCTTAGGGGTCGGGGGTGATGTAGAGACCCAGTACTTC. It specifies CASSLGVGGDVETQYF.

The genes are TRBV27 and TRBJ1-2; 12 positions agree with TRBD1. Germline-derived CDR1 and CDR2 are MNHEY and SMNVEV (reference sequence). This CDR3 is built from 18 residues. The V gene end was trimmed by 3 bases and the J gene end by 8 bases; junction bases not matched to a gene: 16. CDR3 bases: TGTGCCAGCAGTTTCTTGGGCTGGGACAGGGGGCGCCGAGGAGGCTACACCTTC. Translating gives CASSFLGWDRGRRGGYTF.

The V call is TRBV9, the J call TRBJ1-1; D unresolved. Germline CDR1 is SGDLS and CDR2 is YYNGEE. The CDR3 is made up of 14 amino acids. V was cut by 1 base and J by 1 base, with 8 bases left in between. The chain's CDR3 is CASSVQAANTEAFF. The DNA of the CDR3 is TGTGCCAGCAGCGTACAGGCAGCGAACACTGAAGCTTTCTTT.

This clone showed up just once. The V call is TRBV12-5, the J call TRBJ2-7, with TRBD1 matching over 7 bases. V was clipped by 6 bases and J by 2 bases; unmatched bases: 4. This CDR3 is built from 13 residues. The V gene's germline CDR1 is LGHNT and CDR2 FRNRAP. CDR3 protein: CASGTGLPYEQYF. For the CDR3, the DNA is TGTGCTAGTGGGACAGGGTTGCCCTACGAGCAGTACTTC.

The genes are TRBV6-4 and TRBJ2-1; 9 bases agree with TRBD2. Germline CDR1 reads MRHNA; CDR2 reads SNTAGT. The ends lost 8 bases at V and 2 bases at J; junction bases unmatched: 7. The CDR3 has 15 amino acids. This CDR3 reads CASARLAGTYNEQFF. In nucleotides, the CDR3 is TGTGCCAGCGCTAGGCTAGCGGGGACCTACAATGAGCAGTTCTTC.

The chain carries TRBV6-5 and TRBJ1-2; TRBD1 matches at 10 bases. The V gene's germline CDR1 is MNHEY and CDR2 SVGAGI. The CDR3 extends over 14 amino acids. The junction had 11 bases not matched to a gene; V was cut back by 8 bases and J by 8 bases. In DNA, the CDR3 is TGTGCCAGCGGGCTAGGGACAGGGGCGTGGGGCTACACCTTC. This codes for CASGLGTGAWGYTF.

The V and J genes are TRBV27 and TRBJ2-3, with D perhaps matching TRBD2 (6 bases). The V end was cut by 1 base, the J end by 0 bases, with 20 bases between. The V gene's germline CDR1 is MNHEY and CDR2 SMNVEV (reference sequence). CDR3 size: 19 residues. The CDR3 sequence: CASSLWAGLAHLSTDTQYF. CDR3 bases: TGTGCCAGCAGTTTATGGGCGGGACTGGCCCACTTGAGCACAGATACGCAGTATTTT.

V gene TRBV18 combines with J gene TRBJ2-1; D is ambiguous. The CDR3 covers 11 residues. Germline V gene data show CDR1 as KGHSH and CDR2 as LQKENI. The ends were cut back, 2 bases at V and 9 bases at J, with 5 bases in the middle. The CDR3 spells CASSPIFEQFF. The CDR3 nucleotides are TGTGCCAGCTCACCAATCTTTGAGCAGTTCTTC.

The CDR3 coding sequence is TGTGCCAGCAGCCCGGTCCCAGGGTCTTTGGGGGATCAGCCCCAGCATTTT. Its translation: CASSPVPGSLGDQPQHF. The chain uses TRBV5-4 and TRBJ1-5, with D perhaps matching TRBD1 (5 bases). The ends were cut back, 4 bases at V and 5 bases at J, with 22 bases in the middle. CDR1 SGHNT and CDR2 YYREEE come from the germline V gene (reference sequence). CDR3 length: 17 residues. The whole variable domain, remainder taken from reference TRBV5-4 and TRBJ1-5, is ETGVTQSPTHLIKTRGQQVTLRCSSQSGHNTVSWYQQALGQGPQFIFQYYREEENGRGNFPPRFSGLQFPNYSSELNVNALELDDSALYLCASSPVPGSLGDQPQHFGDGTRLSIL.

V and J are TRBV7-6 and TRBJ2-7; 8 bases fit TRBD2. The CDR3 totals 13 residues. The germline V gene has CDR1 SGHVS and CDR2 FNYEAQ. V lost 5 bases and J lost 0; bases outside the gene matches: 0. The CDR3 DNA reads as TGTGCCAGCAGCCGGGGGGGCTCCTACGAGCAGTACTTC. Translation: CASSRGGSYEQYF.

The chain combines TRBV18 with TRBJ1-3, with TRBD1 identical over 9 bases. J lost 6 bases, V lost 5 bases, and 5 bases had no gene match. The CDR3 consists of 14 residues. Germline-derived CDR1 and CDR2 are KGHSH and LQKENI. CDR3 amino acids: CASSSGTGLNTIYF. The DNA for the CDR3 is TGTGCCAGCTCATCCGGGACAGGGCTAAACACCATATATTTT.

The genes are TRBV6-6 and TRBJ1-2, with D unclear. CDR1 is MNHNY and CDR2 is SVGAGI in the germline V gene (reference sequence). V gave up 5 bases and J gave up 8 bases, with 15 bases separating them. This CDR3 spans 13 amino acids. This CDR3 is CASSKGEVAGYTF. CDR3 bases: TGTGCCAGCAGTAAGGGCGAGGTGGCGGGCTACACCTTC.

This rearrangement joins TRBV2 to TRBJ1-2; D gene unclear. The V gene lost 0 bases and the J gene lost 8 bases, with 13 bases spanning the gap. Germline V lookup: CDR1 SNHLY, CDR2 FYNNEI. CDR3 size: 14 residues. The CDR3 here is CASSEAAGVPGYTF. The CDR3 DNA follows: TGTGCCAGCAGTGAAGCAGCCGGGGTACCGGGCTACACCTTC. The full variable domain, completed using reference TRBV2 and TRBJ1-2, is EPEVTQTPSHQVTQMGQEVILRCVPISNHLYFYWYRQILGQKVEFLVSFYNNEISEKSEIFDDQFSVERPDGSNFTLKIRSTKLEDSAMYFCASSEAAGVPGYTFGSGTRLTVV.